These 18 T cell receptor beta chains share one sample of origin, sequenced in a study of T-cell reconstitution after alpha-beta-depleted transplantation in children. Unique molecular identifiers were used to barcode this TCRbeta library. TCRdb re-analysed the PCR reads in MiXCR, keeping a single row per CDR3 protein. The sample includes over 200,000 distinct CDR3 sequences, approximately 9% of them seen just once. The sequencing used PBMCs from the stem cell graft donor, collected from the stem cell graft. The receptors were sampled from a human donor who donated a stem cell graft to a child with acute lymphoblastic leukemia.

This clonotype has more than one count but fewer than ten. The chain combines TRBV9 with TRBJ1-6; no clear D gene. The CDR3 runs to 15 residues. Germline-derived CDR1 and CDR2 are SGDLS and YYNGEE. V gave up 4 bases and J gave up 7 bases, with 15 bases separating them. CDR3: CASSQGLGGNSPLHF. The CDR3, as DNA: TGTGCCAGCAGCCAAGGTTTGGGAGGCAATTCACCCCTCCACTTT.

The sample holds many counts of this clonotype. V and J are TRBV29-1 and TRBJ2-1; D gene ambiguous. V lost 3 bases, J lost 3 bases, and 12 bases lay in between. The CDR3 length is 14 residues. Germline V gene data show CDR1 as SQVTM and CDR2 as ANQGSEA. The CDR3 is CSVDILPHYNEQFF. CDR3 nucleotide sequence: TGCAGCGTTGATATACTACCTCACTACAATGAGCAGTTCTTC.

This clonotype was seen only a few times. The J gene is TRBJ1-4, the V gene TRBV2, with TRBD1 as a possible D gene (5 bases). V shed 3 bases and J shed 5 bases, with 16 bases lying between them. CDR1 and CDR2 from the germline V gene are SNHLY and FYNNEI. The CDR3 totals 16 residues. CDR3 sequence reads: CASSEGTLRPNEKLFF. The CDR3 DNA reads as TGTGCCAGCAGTGAGGGGACTCTGAGACCGAATGAAAAACTGTTTTTT.

A few counts support this clonotype. The chain couples TRBV5-1 to TRBJ2-1; 13 bases fit TRBD2. The CDR3 covers 15 residues. Germline V gene data show CDR1 as SGHRS and CDR2 as YFSETQ. With 2 bases clipped from V and 6 bases from J, the junction kept 2 bases outside the gene matches. CDR3: CASSFTSGGGNEQFF. The CDR3 nucleotides read TGCGCCAGCAGCTTTACTAGCGGGGGGGGCAATGAGCAGTTCTTC. Full variable domain (outside the CDR3, taken from reference TRBV5-1 and TRBJ2-1): KAGVTQTPRYLIKTRGQQVTLSCSPISGHRSVSWYQQTPGQGLQFLFEYFSETQRNKGNFPGRFSGRQFSNSRSEMNVSTLELGDSALYLCASSFTSGGGNEQFFGPGTRLTVL.

This clonotype was detected many times. The V call is TRBV6-2 or TRBV6-3, the J call TRBJ1-5; TRBD1 agrees at 7 bases. The V segment lost 11 bases and the J segment 2 bases; nucleotides outside the gene matches: 3. The CDR3 extends over 12 amino acids. Germline V gene data show CDR1 as MNHEY and CDR2 as SVGEGT. The CDR3 region has the DNA TGTGCCGGAGGACAGGGCAATCAGCCCCAGCATTTT. This encodes CAGGQGNQPQHF.

In this sample, this clonotype is medium-sized. The chain combines TRBV2 with TRBJ2-3; no clear D gene. The germline CDR1 and CDR2 sequences are SNHLY and FYNNEI. The CDR3 has 13 amino acids. Trimming left V 4 bases short and J 1 base short, with 6 bases between. The CDR3 DNA sequence: TGTGCCAGCAGTGGGGTAGGCACAGATACGCAGTATTTT. Translated, it gives CASSGVGTDTQYF.

The sample holds many counts of this clonotype. The V and J genes are TRBV20-1 and TRBJ2-2; D may be TRBD1 (5 bases). CDR1 DFQATT and CDR2 SNEGSKA come from the germline V gene (reference sequence). With 3 bases removed from V and 4 bases from J, the gap between germline ends came to 15 bases. The CDR3 covers 15 residues. CDR3 DNA sequence: TGCAGTGCTAGGGTCATGGGGCAGACCACCGGGGAGCTGTTTTTT. Translation gives CSARVMGQTTGELFF.

This clonotype was observed a handful of times. The chain links TRBV12-3 or TRBV12-4 to TRBJ2-2; D might be TRBD2 (5 bases). The CDR3 is 15 amino acids. V was pared by 10 bases and J by 4 bases, with 19 bases between. The CDR3 region is CATPNEGVGTGELFF. CDR3 DNA: TGTGCCACCCCAAACGAGGGTGTCGGCACCGGGGAGCTGTTTTTT.

This clonotype was picked up many times. The rearrangement uses TRBV11-2 and TRBJ1-4, with 9 bases matching TRBD1. V lost 3 bases to trimming and J lost 8 bases; unmatched junction nucleotides: 4. This CDR3 contains 14 residues. The germline V gene encodes CDR1 SGHAT and CDR2 FQNNGV. The CDR3: CASSLDRGREKLFF. CDR3 DNA sequence: TGTGCCAGCAGCTTGGACAGGGGTCGGGAAAAACTGTTTTTT.

The V gene is TRBV20-1, the J gene TRBJ2-2; 7 bases are a match to TRBD2. J gave up 0 bases and V 5 bases, and 3 bases lay outside the gene matches. The CDR3 has 14 amino acids. Germline V gene lookup returns CDR1 DFQATT and CDR2 SNEGSKA (reference sequence). DNA of the CDR3: TGCAGTGCTTTAAGCGGGGCGAACACCGGGGAGCTGTTTTTT. Residues: CSALSGANTGELFF.

This clonotype was counted between two and nine times. This chain links TRBV29-1 with TRBJ2-1; D gene uncertain. V lost 4 bases and J lost 2, with 15 bases in between. Germline CDR1 SQVTM, CDR2 ANQGSEA. CDR3 length: 15 amino acids. DNA of the CDR3: TGCAGCGTTGGACCCCCTCGTTGGGCCTACAATGAGCAGTTCTTC. As protein: CSVGPPRWAYNEQFF.

This clonotype occurred a few times. This rearrangement joins TRBV20-1 to TRBJ2-3, with 10 bases matching TRBD2. The CDR3 is 13 residues long. The trim removed 8 bases at V and 6 bases at J, leaving 8 bases unmatched. Germline values: CDR1 DFQATT, CDR2 SNEGSKA (reference sequence). The DNA of the CDR3 is TGCAGTATCAAGCGGGGGGGCCCGGATACGCAGTATTTT. It translates to CSIKRGGPDTQYF.

This clonotype was counted many times. V and J are TRBV5-1 and TRBJ2-6; 8 bases match TRBD1. Trimming at V came to 0 bases and at J to 2 bases, leaving 7 bases not matched to a gene. The CDR3 is 18 amino acids. The germline gives CDR1 SGHRS, CDR2 YFSETQ. CDR3 coding DNA: TGCGCCAGCAGCTTGGTTCCAGGGGGCTCGGCTGGGGCCAACGTCCTGACTTTC. It yields the protein CASSLVPGGSAGANVLTF.

CDR3 DNA sequence: TGTGCCAGCAGCCCCCGGACTAGCGGGGGGGAATACGAGCAGTACTTC. Translated, it gives CASSPRTSGGEYEQYF. The chain uses TRBV7-2 and TRBJ2-7; TRBD2 agrees at 15 bases. This CDR3 is 16 amino acids long. V trimming: 5 bases; J trimming: 4 bases; junction bases outside the gene matches: 6. CDR1 and CDR2 (germline): SGHTA, FQGNSA.

This sequence joins TRBV29-1 and TRBJ1-2, with 8 bases matching TRBD1. With V trimmed by 4 bases and J by 0 bases, 7 bases remained unmatched. This CDR3 is 15 amino acids long. In germline, CDR1 is SQVTM, CDR2 ANQGSEA. The CDR3 sequence: CSVGGTGQPNYGYTF. CDR3 coding DNA: TGCAGCGTTGGAGGGACAGGTCAACCTAACTATGGCTACACCTTC.

This clonotype was seen many times. The chain uses TRBV12-5 and TRBJ2-1, with D possibly matching TRBD1 (5 bases). Between the trimmed V and J ends, which lost 2 bases and 6 bases, there was a span of 5 bases. The CDR3 consists of 12 residues. CDR1 LGHNT and CDR2 FRNRAP come from the germline V gene. CDR3 in amino acids: CASGLRGNEQFF. The CDR3 bases are TGTGCTAGTGGTTTGAGGGGCAATGAGCAGTTCTTC.

Of note for this clonotype: A read error is possible here, since a much larger clone lies one base away. The V call is TRBV3-1, the J call TRBJ2-7; TRBD1 is a possible D gene (8 bases). This CDR3 region has 14 residues. Germline V gene sequence: CDR1 LGHDT, CDR2 YNNKEL (reference sequence). The germline V and J ends were trimmed by 4 bases and 11 bases, with 21 bases remaining between them. The CDR3, as DNA: TGTGCCAGCAGCCCGGGGACAGGTCGGGAGGAGGAGTACTTC. Translation: CASSPGTGREEEYF.

On this clonotype itself: A read error may be the cause here, since a much bigger clone is one base away. The chain joins TRBV6-5 to TRBJ2-7, with TRBD2 identical over 9 bases. Germline assignment: CDR1 MNHEY and CDR2 SVGAGI. The CDR3 has 15 amino acids. The CDR3 loop reads CASSTFPTSGYERYF. For the CDR3, the DNA is TGTGCCAGCAGTACTTTTCCGACTAGCGGATACGAGCGGTACTTC.